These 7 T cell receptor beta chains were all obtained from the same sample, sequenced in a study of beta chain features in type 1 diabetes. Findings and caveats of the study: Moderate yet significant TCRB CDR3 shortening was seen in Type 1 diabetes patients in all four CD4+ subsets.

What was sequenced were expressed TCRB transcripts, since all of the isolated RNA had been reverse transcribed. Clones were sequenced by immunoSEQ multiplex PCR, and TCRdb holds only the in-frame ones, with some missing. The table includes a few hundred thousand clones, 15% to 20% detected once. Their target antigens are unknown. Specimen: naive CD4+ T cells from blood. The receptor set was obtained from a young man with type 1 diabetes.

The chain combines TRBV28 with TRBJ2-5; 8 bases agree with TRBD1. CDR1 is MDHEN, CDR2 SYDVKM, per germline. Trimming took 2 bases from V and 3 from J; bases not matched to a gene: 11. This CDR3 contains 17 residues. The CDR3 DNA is TGTGCCAGCAGTTTAAAACGGGACAGGAGCCTTAAAGAGACCCAGTACTTC. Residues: CASSLKRDRSLKETQYF.

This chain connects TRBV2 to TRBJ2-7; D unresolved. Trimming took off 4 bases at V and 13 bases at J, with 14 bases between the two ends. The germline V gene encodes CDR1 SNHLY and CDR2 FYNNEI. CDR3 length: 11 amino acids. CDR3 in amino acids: CASSVGVGKYF. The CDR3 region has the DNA TGTGCCAGCAGTGTCGGCGTTGGCAAATACTTC. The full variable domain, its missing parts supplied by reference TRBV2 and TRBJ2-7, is EPEVTQTPSHQVTQMGQEVILRCVPISNHLYFYWYRQILGQKVEFLVSFYNNEISEKSEIFDDQFSVERPDGSNFTLKIRSTKLEDSAMYFCASSVGVGKYFGPGTRLTVT.

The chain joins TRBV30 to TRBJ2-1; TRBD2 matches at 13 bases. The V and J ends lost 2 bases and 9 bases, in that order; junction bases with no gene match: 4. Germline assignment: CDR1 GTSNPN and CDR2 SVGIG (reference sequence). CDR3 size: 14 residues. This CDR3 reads CAWSPRLAGGEQFF. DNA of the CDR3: TGTGCCTGGAGTCCTCGACTAGCGGGAGGTGAGCAGTTCTTC.

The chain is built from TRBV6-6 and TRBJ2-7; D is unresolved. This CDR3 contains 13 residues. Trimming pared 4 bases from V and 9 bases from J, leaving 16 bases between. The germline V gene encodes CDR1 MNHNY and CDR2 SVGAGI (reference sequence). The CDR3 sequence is CASSFDPARAQYF. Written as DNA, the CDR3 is TGTGCCAGCAGTTTTGACCCAGCTCGCGCGCAGTACTTC.

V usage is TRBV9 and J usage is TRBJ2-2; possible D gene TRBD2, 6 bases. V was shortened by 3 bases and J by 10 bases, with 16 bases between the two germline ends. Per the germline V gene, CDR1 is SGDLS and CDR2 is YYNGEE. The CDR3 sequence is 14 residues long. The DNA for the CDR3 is TGTGCCAGCAGCGCAGGATGGGGGGACGCGGAGCTGTTTTTT. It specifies CASSAGWGDAELFF.

CDR3 nucleotide sequence: TGTGCCAGCAGCTCAACGGGACTCTGGGAGACCCAGTACTTC. Its translation is CASSSTGLWETQYF. This chain joins TRBV14 and TRBJ2-5, with D perhaps matching TRBD2 (6 bases). Trimming removed 5 bases from V and 5 bases from J, with 15 bases in between. The germline CDR1 and CDR2 sequences are SGHDN and FVKESK. The CDR3 loop spans 14 amino acids.

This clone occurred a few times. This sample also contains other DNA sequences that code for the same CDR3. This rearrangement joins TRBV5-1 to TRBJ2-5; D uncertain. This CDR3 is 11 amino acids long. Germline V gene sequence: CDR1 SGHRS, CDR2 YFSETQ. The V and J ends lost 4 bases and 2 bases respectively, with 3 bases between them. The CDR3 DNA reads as TGCGCCAGCAGCGATCAAGAGACCCAGTACTTC. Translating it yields CASSDQETQYF.